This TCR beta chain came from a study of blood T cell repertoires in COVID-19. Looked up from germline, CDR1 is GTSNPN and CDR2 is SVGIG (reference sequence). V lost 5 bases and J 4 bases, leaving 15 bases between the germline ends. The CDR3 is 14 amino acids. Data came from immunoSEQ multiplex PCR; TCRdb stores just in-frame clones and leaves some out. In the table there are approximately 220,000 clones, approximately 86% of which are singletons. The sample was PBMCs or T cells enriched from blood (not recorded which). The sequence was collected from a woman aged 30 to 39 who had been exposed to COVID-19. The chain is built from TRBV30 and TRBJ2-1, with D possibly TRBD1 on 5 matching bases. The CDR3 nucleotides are TGTGCCTGGGTCTTGCAGGGCGTATACAATGAGCAGTTCTTC. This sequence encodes CAWVLQGVYNEQFF. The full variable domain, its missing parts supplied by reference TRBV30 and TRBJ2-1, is SQTIHQWPATLVQPVGSPLSLECTVEGTSNPNLYWYRQAAGRGLQLLFYSVGIGQISSEVPQNLSASRPQDRQFILSSKKLLLSDSGFYLCAWVLQGVYNEQFFGPGTRLTVL.